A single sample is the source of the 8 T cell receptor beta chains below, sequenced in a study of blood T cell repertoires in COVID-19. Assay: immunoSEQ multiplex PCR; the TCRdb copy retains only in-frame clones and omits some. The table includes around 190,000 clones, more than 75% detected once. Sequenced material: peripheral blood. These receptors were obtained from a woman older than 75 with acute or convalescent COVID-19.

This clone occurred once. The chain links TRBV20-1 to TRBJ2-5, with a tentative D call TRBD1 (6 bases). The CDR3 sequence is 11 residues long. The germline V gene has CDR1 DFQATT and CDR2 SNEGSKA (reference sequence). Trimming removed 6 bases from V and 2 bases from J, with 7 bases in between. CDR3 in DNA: TGCAGTGCCACAGGGCAAGAGACCCAGTACTTC. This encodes CSATGQETQYF.

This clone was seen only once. Here the CDR3 DNA reads TGTGCCACCAGCAGATTGGACAGGGTAAATCAGCCCCAGCATTTT. This translates into CATSRLDRVNQPQHF. The chain carries TRBV15 and TRBJ1-5, with TRBD1 matching over 8 bases. CDR3 length: 15 amino acids. Germline CDR1 LNHNV, CDR2 YYDKDF (reference sequence). V dropped 2 bases and J dropped 4; count of bases not matched to a gene: 4.

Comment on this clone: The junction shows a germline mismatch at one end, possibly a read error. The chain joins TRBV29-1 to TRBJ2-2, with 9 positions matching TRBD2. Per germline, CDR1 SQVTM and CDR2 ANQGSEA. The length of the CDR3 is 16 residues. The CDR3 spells CRVGGGGRAFTGELFF. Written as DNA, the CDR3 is TGCCGCGTTGGGGGGGGCGGGAGGGCCTTCACCGGGGAGCTGTTTTTT.

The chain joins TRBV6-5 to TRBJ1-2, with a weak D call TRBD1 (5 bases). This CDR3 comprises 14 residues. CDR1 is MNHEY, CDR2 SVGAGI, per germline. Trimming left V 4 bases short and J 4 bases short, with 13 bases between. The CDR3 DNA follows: TGTGCCAGCAGTTGGGGCAGGGTAGGCTATGGCTACACCTTC. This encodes CASSWGRVGYGYTF.

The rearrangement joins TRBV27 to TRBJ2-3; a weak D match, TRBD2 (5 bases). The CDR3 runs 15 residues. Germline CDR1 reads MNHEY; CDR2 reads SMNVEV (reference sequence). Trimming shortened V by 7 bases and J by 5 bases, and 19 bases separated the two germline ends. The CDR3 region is CASNPRRRGLDTQYF. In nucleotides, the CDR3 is TGTGCCAGCAACCCCAGGCGGCGCGGGTTAGATACGCAGTATTTT.

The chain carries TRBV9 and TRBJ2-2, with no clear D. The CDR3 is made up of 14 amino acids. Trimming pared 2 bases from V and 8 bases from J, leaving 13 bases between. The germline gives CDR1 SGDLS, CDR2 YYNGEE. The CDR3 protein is CASSVRRLAGELFF. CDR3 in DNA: TGTGCCAGCAGCGTTAGGCGGTTGGCAGGGGAGCTGTTTTTT.

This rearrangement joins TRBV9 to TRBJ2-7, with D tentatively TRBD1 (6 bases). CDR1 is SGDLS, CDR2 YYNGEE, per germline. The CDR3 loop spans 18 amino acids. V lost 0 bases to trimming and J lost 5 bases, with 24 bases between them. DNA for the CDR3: TGTGCCAGCAGCGTAGAGGTCGGGACAAAAGGGCCCTTCGACGAGCAGTACTTC. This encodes CASSVEVGTKGPFDEQYF. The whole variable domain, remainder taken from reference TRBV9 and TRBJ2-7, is DSGVTQTPKHLITATGQRVTLRCSPRSGDLSVYWYQQSLDQGLQFLIQYYNGEERAKGNILERFSAQQFPDLHSELNLSSLELGDSALYFCASSVEVGTKGPFDEQYFGPGTRLTVT.

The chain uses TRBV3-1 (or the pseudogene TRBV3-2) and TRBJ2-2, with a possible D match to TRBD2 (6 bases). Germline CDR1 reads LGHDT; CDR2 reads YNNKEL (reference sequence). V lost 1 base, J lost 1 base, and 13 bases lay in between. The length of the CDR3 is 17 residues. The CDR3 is CASSQVGGSGNTGELFF. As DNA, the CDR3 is TGTGCCAGCAGCCAAGTCGGGGGATCCGGGAACACCGGGGAGCTGTTTTTT.